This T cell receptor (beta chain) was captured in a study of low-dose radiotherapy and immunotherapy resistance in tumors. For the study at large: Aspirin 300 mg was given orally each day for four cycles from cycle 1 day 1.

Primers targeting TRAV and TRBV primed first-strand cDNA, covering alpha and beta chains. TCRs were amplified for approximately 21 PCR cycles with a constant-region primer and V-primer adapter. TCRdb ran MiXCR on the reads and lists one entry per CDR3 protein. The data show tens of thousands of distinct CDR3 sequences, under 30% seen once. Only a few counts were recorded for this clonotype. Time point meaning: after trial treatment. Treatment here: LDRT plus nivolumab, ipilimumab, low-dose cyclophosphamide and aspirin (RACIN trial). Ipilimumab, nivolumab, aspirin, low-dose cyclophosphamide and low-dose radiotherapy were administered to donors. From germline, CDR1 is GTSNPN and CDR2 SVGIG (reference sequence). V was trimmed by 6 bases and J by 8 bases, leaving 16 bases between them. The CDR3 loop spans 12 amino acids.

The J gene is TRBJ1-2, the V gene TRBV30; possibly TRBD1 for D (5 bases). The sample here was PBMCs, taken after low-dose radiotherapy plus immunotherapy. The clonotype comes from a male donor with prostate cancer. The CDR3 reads CACRGEAWGYTF. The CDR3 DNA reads TGTGCCTGCCGAGGGGAGGCCTGGGGCTACACCTTC.